This T cell receptor beta chain was retrieved from a study of T cell repertoires in cytomegalovirus infection. A single record per CDR3 protein comes from TCRdb applying MiXCR to the reads. The top ten hold roughly 78% of the sample, which has 45,000 to 65,000 distinct CDR3 sequences, around a fifth seen once. Trimming took off 4 bases at V and 6 bases at J, with 12 bases between the two ends. CDR1 and CDR2 (germline): MGHRA, YSYEKL. The CDR3 is made up of 14 amino acids. Study-wide results and limits: Frequencies of public TCR beta families were cumulated, and this identified carriers of CMV plus the relevant HLA.

Concerning this clonotype: The antigen remains unidentified.

This clonotype was sampled from a human donor in good health (CMV status not recorded). Some clones in this sample may be carry-over from other donors' samples. V is TRBV4-1 and J is TRBJ1-4, with a weak D call TRBD1 (6 bases). Sequencing was performed on CD8+ T cells from cultured PBMCs, taken from culture after CMV antigen stimulation. In DNA form, the CDR3 reads TGCGCCAGCAGCCCGGGACCAGGGGATGAAAAACTGTTTTTT. Its protein product is CASSPGPGDEKLFF.